This TCR beta chain was sequenced in a study of shared clonotypes between healthy human individuals. Study conclusions and caveats: Relative to memory subsets, naive subsets generally showed larger estimated richness. Read depth was anticipated to influence clonotype sharing among donors.

Sequencing used immunoSEQ multiplex PCR; TCRdb keeps in-frame clones, though not all of them. The table lists 1.5 million to 2.5 million clones, approximately 94% of them singletons, with more than 0.9% in the top ten. Naive CD8 cells, CD45RO-negative and positively selected for CCR7, excluded terminally differentiated effector memory CD45RA+ cells. Adult donors, all healthy and HIV-negative, had no recent acute infections or vaccinations. Notes on this clone: Its cognate antigen is unknown.

With 6 bases removed from V and 2 bases from J, the gap between germline ends came to 17 bases. This CDR3 has 15 amino acids. Germline V CDR1 and CDR2: MNHEY, SVGAGI. This chain connects TRBV6-5 to TRBJ2-7, with D tentatively TRBD1 (5 bases). The specimen was naive CD8+ T cells sorted from blood. The TCR sequence derives from a man aged 18 to 35 in good health. The CDR3 region is CASSLAIQGPYEQYF. The CDR3 DNA follows: TGTGCCAGCAGCTTGGCCATCCAGGGTCCCTACGAGCAGTACTTC.